This T cell receptor beta chain was profiled in a study of radiotherapy plus CTLA-4 blockade in lung cancer. Whole-study findings and limits: Tumor-derived TCR clones expanded in blood after radiotherapy plus ipilimumab.

Per the germline V gene, CDR1 is SGHKS and CDR2 is YYEKEE (reference sequence). CDR3 length: 16 amino acids. Trimming stripped 0 bases from V and 0 bases from J, with 11 bases between. Of note for this clone: What it binds is not known.

The data were produced by immunoSEQ multiplex PCR, yet TCRdb's version contains in-frame clones alone and is incomplete. The table includes a few thousand clones, about four fifths detected once. The sequence was collected from a human donor with non-small cell lung cancer that progressed on radiotherapy plus ipilimumab. The chain is built from TRBV5-5 and TRBJ2-3, with no clear D. Sequenced here: tumor tissue, sampled from a patient treated with radiotherapy plus ipilimumab. The CDR3 DNA reads as TGTGCCAGCAGCTTGGGGGTAGACGATAGCACAGATACGCAGTATTTT. It encodes CASSLGVDDSTDTQYF.